This T cell receptor (beta chain) was captured by sequencing in a study of T cells in Graves' hyperthyroidism and ophthalmopathy. The junction had 5 bases not matched to a gene; V was cut back by 0 bases and J by 0 bases. Germline V CDR1 and CDR2: LNHNV, YYDKDF (reference sequence). This CDR3 contains 17 residues. The TCR beta CDR3 regions underwent amplification using RNA transcripts as the source. In the first-round RT-PCR of the TCR CDR3, the HTBI primer set was used. In TCRdb, the multiplex PCR reads were re-called with MiXCR into one record per CDR3 protein. The sample shows approximately 300,000 distinct CDR3 sequences, approximately 17% of them seen only once. In this sample, this clonotype turned up many times.

This chain uses TRBV15 with TRBJ2-7, with TRBD1 identical over 10 bases. The sample consisted of blood. This clonotype was obtained from a woman aged 55-70 years with Graves' ophthalmopathy. CDR3 sequence (DNA): TGTGCCACCAGCAGAGATTCCCGGACAGGGGGCTCCTACGAGCAGTACTTC. Translating it yields CATSRDSRTGGSYEQYF. The full variable domain, with the rest looked up from reference TRBV15 and TRBJ2-7, is DAMVIQNPRYQVTQFGKPVTLSCSQTLNHNVMYWYQQKSSQAPKLLFHYYDKDFNNEADTPDNFQSRRPNTSFCFLDIRSPGLGDTAMYLCATSRDSRTGGSYEQYFGPGTRLTVT.